The clone carrying this T cell receptor (beta chain) was detected only a few times. Antigen specificity is unknown. Between the trimmed V and J ends, which lost 4 bases and 1 base, there was a span of 17 bases. The CDR3 consists of 17 residues. This sample is part of a study of T cell repertoires in cytomegalovirus infection. Study-wide context: Public signatures in TCR beta pointed to CMV infection and matching HLA type.

TCRdb reanalysed the reads using MiXCR and keeps one entry per CDR3 protein. The table lists 150,000 to 200,000 distinct CDR3 sequences, about 20% of them singletons. Notes on the study in general: Of the TCR beta families, the public ones yielded a cumulative frequency that identified carriers of CMV plus the relevant HLA. The ex vivo response was dominated by HLA-C-restricted CMV-specific TCR beta clonotypes.

This TCR came from a human donor in good health (CMV status not recorded). Some clones in this sample may be carry-over from other donors' samples. V usage is TRBV12-3 or TRBV12-4 and J usage is TRBJ1-3, with D unresolved. The specimen sequenced was PBMCs. CDR3 nucleotides: TGTGCCAGCAGTTCCTACCATATGGGCGGGTCTGGAAACACCATATATTTT. Translated, it gives CASSSYHMGGSGNTIYF.